The 27 T cell receptor beta chains in this list originate from one sample, sequenced in a study of early T cells in non-severe SARS-CoV-2 infection. TCRdb itself ran the 5' RACE reads through MiXCR, one entry per CDR3 protein. The repertoire consists of just under 65,000 distinct CDR3 sequences, with around 14% occurring once and the leading ten covering 4% to 5%. Sequenced: whole blood. The receptors derive from an adult who was a healthcare worker with PCR-confirmed SARS-CoV-2 infection or an uninfected control (not recorded which).

The genes are TRBV19 and TRBJ1-2; 11 nucleotides line up with TRBD1. Unmatched junction bases numbered 4, after V lost 2 bases and J lost 8 bases. From germline, CDR1 is LNHDA and CDR2 SQIVND (reference sequence). The CDR3 sequence is 14 residues long. As DNA, the CDR3 is TGTGCCAGTAGTATAATTGGGACAGGGGGAGGCTACACCTTC. It yields the protein CASSIIGTGGGYTF.

This clonotype was seen at least ten times. The chain carries TRBV6-2 or TRBV6-3 and TRBJ2-2; 9 bases fit TRBD1. CDR3 length: 17 residues. CDR1 MNHEY and CDR2 SVGEGT come from the germline V gene. V shed 5 bases and J 5 bases; nucleotides not matched to a gene: 12. The CDR3 here is CASSTRDRALSTGELFF. The CDR3, as DNA: TGTGCCAGCAGTACCCGGGACAGGGCCCTCTCGACCGGGGAGCTGTTTTTT.

The chain is built from TRBV7-6 and TRBJ1-1; 8 bases match TRBD1. The CDR3 covers 14 residues. V trimming: 6 bases; J trimming: 4 bases; junction bases outside the gene matches: 7. In germline, CDR1 is SGHVS, CDR2 FNYEAQ. The CDR3 loop reads CASRADRAGTEAFF. The CDR3 coding sequence is TGTGCCAGCAGAGCGGACAGGGCTGGCACTGAAGCTTTCTTT.

The rearrangement uses TRBV5-1 and TRBJ2-1; D is ambiguous. The germline V gene has CDR1 SGHRS and CDR2 YFSETQ. The CDR3 has 15 amino acids. Trimming stripped 0 bases from V and 0 bases from J, with 7 bases between. The CDR3 DNA sequence: TGCGCCAGCAGCTTGGCTAGATCCTCCTACAATGAGCAGTTCTTC. This gives the protein CASSLARSSYNEQFF.

This clonotype was seen at least ten times. The chain has TRBV6-2 or TRBV6-3 and TRBJ1-5; TRBD1 agrees at 8 bases. Germline V gene lookup returns CDR1 MNHEY and CDR2 SVGEGT. The V gene end was trimmed by 4 bases and the J gene end by 6 bases; junction bases not matched to a gene: 5. This CDR3 region has 14 residues. The CDR3 here is CASSFGQGGQPQHF. DNA of the CDR3: TGTGCCAGCAGTTTCGGACAGGGCGGTCAGCCCCAGCATTTT.

This clonotype has a handful of counts. The CDR3 loop is CASSLFTGGSLGYGYTF. CDR3 sequence (DNA): TGTGCCAGCAGCTTATTCACAGGGGGGAGTCTAGGATATGGCTACACCTTC. V usage is TRBV7-6 and J usage is TRBJ1-2; 8 bases match TRBD1. The CDR3 spans 17 residues. Per the germline V gene, CDR1 is SGHVS and CDR2 is FNYEAQ. V was pared by 2 bases and J by 5 bases, with 13 bases of the junction left unmatched.

This clonotype was counted between two and nine times. The genes are TRBV5-1 and TRBJ1-1, with D uncertain. Trimming pared 0 bases from V and 3 bases from J, leaving 9 bases between. Germline CDR1 is SGHRS and CDR2 is YFSETQ. The CDR3 has 14 amino acids. CDR3 coding DNA: TGCGCCAGCAGCTTGGCCGGAAAGGACACTGAAGCTTTCTTT. It is translated as CASSLAGKDTEAFF.

This clonotype was seen repeatedly, ten times or more. V and J are TRBV6-5 and TRBJ2-1, with 16 bases lining up with TRBD2. The trim removed 4 bases at V and 8 bases at J, leaving 8 bases unmatched. Per germline, CDR1 MNHEY and CDR2 SVGAGI. This CDR3 region has 17 residues. This CDR3 is CASSSPGLAGGSDEQFF. The CDR3 DNA reads TGTGCCAGCAGTTCCCCGGGACTAGCGGGGGGGTCCGATGAGCAGTTCTTC.

The chain carries TRBV30 and TRBJ2-2, with D uncertain. Trimming cost V 0 bases and J 7 bases, with 6 bases left between them. The CDR3 length is 12 residues. Germline CDR1 GTSNPN, CDR2 SVGIG (reference sequence). The CDR3 nucleotides are TGTGCCTGGAGTGTTCGTCGCGGGGAGCTGTTTTTT. This sequence encodes CAWSVRRGELFF. Variable domain in full (rest from reference TRBV30 and TRBJ2-2): SQTIHQWPATLVQPVGSPLSLECTVEGTSNPNLYWYRQAAGRGLQLLFYSVGIGQISSEVPQNLSASRPQDRQFILSSKKLLLSDSGFYLCAWSVRRGELFFGEGSRLTVL.

The chain has TRBV10-3 and TRBJ1-6; maybe TRBD1 (5 bases). Germline CDR1 ENHRY, CDR2 SYGVKD. The CDR3 consists of 17 residues. V was cut by 2 bases and J by 10 bases, with 21 bases left in between. In DNA form, the CDR3 reads TGTGCCATCAGTGAGCCCGAGGGCCTAATGGGGGTATCACCCCTCCACTTT. This codes for CAISEPEGLMGVSPLHF.

The gene calls are TRBV10-1 and TRBJ2-1; 14 bases line up with TRBD2. V dropped 6 bases and J dropped 8; count of bases not matched to a gene: 6. Germline CDR1 reads WNHNN; CDR2 reads SYGVQD (reference sequence). This CDR3 comprises 15 residues. The DNA for the CDR3 is TGCGCCAGCAGCGGGACTAGCGGGGGACGAGATGAGCAGTTCTTC. The encoded protein is CASSGTSGGRDEQFF.

V gene TRBV10-3 combines with J gene TRBJ2-2; TRBD1 or TRBD2 may be the D gene (5 bases each). This CDR3 spans 16 amino acids. The germline gives CDR1 ENHRY, CDR2 SYGVKD. V was shortened by 6 bases and J by 2 bases, with 16 bases between the two germline ends. The CDR3 coding sequence is TGTGCCATCAGGAGAGCCGGGACGGAAAACACCGGGGAGCTGTTTTTT. Translated: CAIRRAGTENTGELFF.

The chain couples TRBV4-1 to TRBJ1-5; TRBD1 is a possible D gene (5 bases). This CDR3 has 16 amino acids. V lost 2 bases and J 4 bases, leaving 15 bases between the germline ends. CDR1 is MGHRA, CDR2 YSYEKL, per germline. CDR3 nucleotides: TGCGCCAGCAGCCAACCGATCCGGGGCCGGAATCAGCCCCAGCATTTT. Translating it yields CASSQPIRGRNQPQHF.

Only a few counts were recorded for this clonotype. V gene TRBV12-3 or TRBV12-4 combines with J gene TRBJ2-3, with 8 positions matching TRBD1. This CDR3 is 15 amino acids long. J lost 4 bases, V lost 8 bases, and 11 bases had no gene match. Here the CDR3 reads CASAVRQGASDTQYF. CDR3 coding DNA: TGTGCCAGCGCGGTTCGGCAGGGGGCCTCAGATACGCAGTATTTT.

This clonotype was seen only a few times. The chain links TRBV3-1 to TRBJ1-1; no firm D call. Looked up from germline, CDR1 is LGHDT and CDR2 is YNNKEL (reference sequence). V was clipped by 4 bases and J by 7 bases, with 10 bases between them. This CDR3 spans 12 amino acids. The CDR3 reads CASSLEAGEAFF. The CDR3 nucleotides are TGTGCCAGCAGCCTAGAGGCAGGTGAAGCTTTCTTT.

The rearrangement joins TRBV12-3 or TRBV12-4 to TRBJ2-5, with 7 bases identical to TRBD2. The CDR3 totals 15 residues. The V segment lost 5 bases and the J segment 3 bases; nucleotides outside the gene matches: 9. CDR3 loop: CASSPREILEETQYF. The CDR3 DNA is TGTGCCAGCAGTCCGCGGGAGATTTTGGAAGAGACCCAGTACTTC.

This clonotype was picked up many times. This sequence joins TRBV6-2 or TRBV6-3 and TRBJ1-1, with 8 positions matching TRBD1. With 7 bases clipped from V and 1 base from J, the junction kept 5 bases outside the gene matches. This CDR3 has 14 residues. Per germline, CDR1 MNHEY and CDR2 SVGEGT. CDR3 nucleotides: TGTGCCAGCACTGGGACAGGCTCGAACACTGAAGCTTTCTTT. It encodes CASTGTGSNTEAFF.

This clonotype was observed a handful of times. J is TRBJ2-1 and V is TRBV29-1; the D is unclear. Germline CDR1 SQVTM, CDR2 ANQGSEA. V lost 1 base to trimming and J lost 3 bases, with 4 bases between them. The CDR3 runs to 12 residues. The CDR3 protein is CSVEANYNEQFF. The CDR3 DNA sequence: TGCAGCGTTGAAGCTAACTACAATGAGCAGTTCTTC.

The chain links TRBV6-6 to TRBJ2-1; 7 bases are a match to TRBD1. V lost 4 bases, J lost 8 bases, and 8 bases stayed unmatched. The V gene's germline CDR1 is MNHNY and CDR2 SVGAGI (reference sequence). The CDR3 consists of 14 residues. The CDR3 protein is CASSSDRVRHEQFF. The CDR3 nucleotides are TGTGCCAGCAGTTCAGACAGGGTTAGACATGAGCAGTTCTTC.

This clonotype was seen a few times. The rearrangement joins TRBV18 to TRBJ2-7; D is possibly TRBD1 (5 bases). With 3 bases removed from V and 5 bases from J, the gap between germline ends came to 14 bases. Germline V gene sequence: CDR1 KGHSH, CDR2 LQKENI. The CDR3 is 14 residues long. This CDR3 reads CASSPKTALHEQYF. DNA of the CDR3: TGTGCCAGCTCACCCAAGACAGCACTCCACGAGCAGTACTTC.

This clonotype occurred a few times. The CDR3 DNA follows: TGTGCCAGCAGTGAATATAAGGGACAATCCGGCTACACCTTC. It codes for CASSEYKGQSGYTF. The chain recombines TRBV25-1 with TRBJ1-2, with D possibly being TRBD1 (6 bases). The CDR3 contains 14 residues. Per germline, CDR1 MGHDK and CDR2 SYGVNS. Trimming stripped 0 bases from V and 8 bases from J, with 13 bases between.

This chain uses TRBV18 with TRBJ2-1; no reliable D call. Germline V gives CDR1 KGHSH, CDR2 LQKENI. This CDR3 has 12 amino acids. V lost 3 bases to trimming and J lost 5 bases, with 5 bases between them. The CDR3, as DNA: TGTGCCAGCTCACCTCAGGACAATGAGCAGTTCTTC. The encoded protein is CASSPQDNEQFF.

The gene calls are TRBV9 and TRBJ2-7, with 7 bases matching TRBD1. The CDR3 spans 14 residues. Germline V gene data show CDR1 as SGDLS and CDR2 as YYNGEE. The ends lost 3 bases at V and 3 bases at J; junction bases unmatched: 6. The CDR3 spells CASSAGDSHYEQYF. Written as DNA, the CDR3 is TGTGCCAGCAGCGCCGGGGACAGCCACTACGAGCAGTACTTC.

This rearrangement joins TRBV10-3 to TRBJ1-3, with a weak D call TRBD1 (6 bases). With 2 bases removed from V and 2 bases from J, the gap between germline ends came to 13 bases. The germline gives CDR1 ENHRY, CDR2 SYGVKD. The CDR3 runs 16 residues. CDR3 nucleotides: TGTGCCATCAGTGAGATCGAGGGGGGCACTGGAAACACCATATATTTT. This sequence encodes CAISEIEGGTGNTIYF.

The sample holds a few counts of this clonotype. The V call is TRBV27, the J call TRBJ2-5; 7 bases agree with TRBD2. The CDR3 contains 15 residues. The germline V gene has CDR1 MNHEY and CDR2 SMNVEV (reference sequence). Trimming at V came to 6 bases and at J to 2 bases, leaving 9 bases not matched to a gene. CDR3 DNA sequence: TGTGCCAGCAGCCGTCTCTCAGCGGGGCAAGAGACCCAGTACTTC. This encodes CASSRLSAGQETQYF.

CDR3 loop: CASSLALRTGSYNSPLHF. CDR3 nucleotide sequence: TGTGCCAGCAGCTTAGCGCTAAGGACAGGCTCCTATAATTCACCCCTCCACTTT. V gene TRBV7-8 combines with J gene TRBJ1-6; TRBD1 matches 7 bases. CDR3 length: 18 residues. V shed 0 bases, J shed 0 bases, and the junction held 5 bases outside the gene matches. Germline CDR1 reads SGHVS; CDR2 reads FQNEAQ.

There are a few counts of this clonotype. The genes are TRBV18 and TRBJ2-7; D is perhaps TRBD2 (5 bases). The CDR3 consists of 14 residues. Germline CDR1 and CDR2: KGHSH and LQKENI. The ends were cut back, 2 bases at V and 2 bases at J, with 10 bases in the middle. CDR3 DNA: TGTGCCAGCTCACCATTACACGGGGCCTACGAGCAGTACTTC. Translation: CASSPLHGAYEQYF.